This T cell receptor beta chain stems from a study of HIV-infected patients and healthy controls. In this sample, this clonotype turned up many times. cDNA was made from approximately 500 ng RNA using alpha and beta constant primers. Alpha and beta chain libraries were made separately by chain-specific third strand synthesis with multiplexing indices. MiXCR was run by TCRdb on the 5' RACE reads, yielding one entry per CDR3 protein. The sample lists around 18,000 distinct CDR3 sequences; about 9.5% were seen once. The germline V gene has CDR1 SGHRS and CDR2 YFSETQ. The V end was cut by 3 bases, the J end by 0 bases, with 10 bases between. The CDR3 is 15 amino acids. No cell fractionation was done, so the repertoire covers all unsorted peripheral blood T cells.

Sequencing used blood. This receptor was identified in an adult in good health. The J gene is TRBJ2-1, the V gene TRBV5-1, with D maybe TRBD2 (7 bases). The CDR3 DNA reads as TGCGCCAGCAGCTGGGGGGGCAGCTCCTACAATGAGCAGTTCTTC. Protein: CASSWGGSSYNEQFF.